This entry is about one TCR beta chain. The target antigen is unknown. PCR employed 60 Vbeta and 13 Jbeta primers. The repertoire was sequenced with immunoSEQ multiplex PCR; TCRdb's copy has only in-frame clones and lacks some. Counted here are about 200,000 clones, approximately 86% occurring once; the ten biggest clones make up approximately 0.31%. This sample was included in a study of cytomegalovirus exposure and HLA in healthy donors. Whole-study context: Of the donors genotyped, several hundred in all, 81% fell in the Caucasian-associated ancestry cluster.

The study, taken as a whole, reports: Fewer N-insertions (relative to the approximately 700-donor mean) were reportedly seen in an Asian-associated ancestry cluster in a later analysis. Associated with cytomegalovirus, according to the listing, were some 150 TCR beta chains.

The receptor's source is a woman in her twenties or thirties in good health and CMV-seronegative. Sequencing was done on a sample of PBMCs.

CDR3 amino acids: CASSLDSPYGYTF. In DNA, the CDR3 is TGTGCCAGCAGCTTAGACAGCCCCTATGGCTACACCTTC. V usage is TRBV28 and J usage is TRBJ1-2, with TRBD1 as a possible D gene (5 bases). This CDR3 has 13 residues. The V gene lost 6 bases and the J gene lost 4 bases, with 12 bases spanning the gap. CDR1 is MDHEN and CDR2 is SYDVKM in the germline V gene.